Presented here are 25 T cell receptor beta chains from one specimen sequenced in a study of blood T cell repertoires in COVID-19 (dated by TCRdb to 2020 to 2021). The library came from the immunoSEQ multiplex PCR assay. The table was pulled from immuneACCESS by TCRdb, which kept in-frame rearrangements only. Such tables lose some clones; where checked, under half of the loss comes from unresolved V genes, and the rest has no known cause. This sample lists fewer than 55,000 clones; 65% to 85% were detected once. The ten largest clones capture about 2.5% of the sample. Material for sequencing was peripheral blood. The origin of the receptors is a man aged 45-60 years with acute or convalescent COVID-19.

The gene calls are TRBV6-1 and TRBJ1-1, with D possibly TRBD1 on 6 matching bases. CDR3 size: 14 residues. CDR1 and CDR2 (germline): MNHNS, SASEGT. V was clipped by 3 bases and J by 7 bases, with 15 bases between them. CDR3: CASSEGQGLGEAFF. The CDR3 coding sequence is TGTGCCAGCAGTGAGGGGCAGGGGCTTGGTGAAGCTTTCTTT.

The J gene is TRBJ1-1, the V gene TRBV4-2; D gene unclear. The CDR3 is 15 residues long. V lost 0 bases, J lost 0 bases, and 8 bases lay in between. Per the germline V gene, CDR1 is LGHNA and CDR2 is YNFKEQ. The CDR3 is CASSQDEAVNTEAFF. DNA of the CDR3: TGTGCCAGCAGCCAAGATGAGGCCGTGAACACTGAAGCTTTCTTT.

For this clone: The junction does not match germline at one end; this may be a read error. The gene calls are TRBV28 and TRBJ2-5, with 7 bases identical to TRBD2. CDR1 and CDR2 (germline): MDHEN, SYDVKM. The CDR3 contains 16 residues. The CDR3 coding sequence is TGTGCCAGCAGTCTATGGGGGGGAGCGGGGCAAGAGACCCAGTACTTC. As protein: CASSLWGGAGQETQYF.

This rearrangement joins TRBV7-9 to TRBJ2-1; 9 bases are a match to TRBD2. Looked up from germline, CDR1 is SEHNR and CDR2 is FQNEAQ (reference sequence). CDR3 length: 15 amino acids. V shed 1 base and J 10 bases; nucleotides not matched to a gene: 8. CDR3 DNA sequence: TGTGCCAGCAGCTTAGGCGGGGGGGCGTCGCGAGAGCAGTTCTTC. Translating it yields CASSLGGGASREQFF.

V usage is TRBV7-2 and J usage is TRBJ1-5; D gene unclear. The CDR3 has 14 residues. Germline values: CDR1 SGHTA, CDR2 FQGNSA. Trimming stripped 4 bases from V and 4 bases from J, with 11 bases between. The CDR3 sequence is CASSSSPGNQPQHF. The CDR3 nucleotides are TGTGCCAGCAGCTCCTCGCCGGGGAATCAGCCCCAGCATTTT.

The V gene is TRBV5-6, the J gene TRBJ1-5, with a possible D match to TRBD1 (5 bases). The V gene's germline CDR1 is SGHDT and CDR2 YYEEEE. The CDR3 runs to 16 residues. V was cut by 0 bases and J by 2 bases, with 12 bases left in between. The CDR3 protein is CASSLGWGAGNQPQHF. Written as DNA, the CDR3 is TGTGCCAGCAGCTTGGGGTGGGGCGCGGGCAATCAGCCCCAGCATTTT.

The chain carries TRBV27 and TRBJ1-1; D not resolved. The CDR3 has 15 amino acids. Germline CDR1 and CDR2: MNHEY and SMNVEV (reference sequence). Trimming cost V 0 bases and J 8 bases, with 16 bases left between them. CDR3 sequence (DNA): TGTGCCAGCAGTTTATCTCTTGAGGGATTGGGCGAAGCTTTCTTT. It is translated as CASSLSLEGLGEAFF.

The J gene is TRBJ1-5, the V gene TRBV6-1, with unresolved D. Germline CDR1 MNHNS, CDR2 SASEGT. Trimming stripped 3 bases from V and 2 bases from J, with 8 bases between. This CDR3 is 14 amino acids long. The CDR3 DNA reads as TGTGCCAGCAGTGAGCGGCTCGGCAATCAGCCCCAGCATTTT. Its protein is CASSERLGNQPQHF.

The J gene is TRBJ1-6, the V gene TRBV6-5, with 8 bases matching TRBD1. CDR3 length: 15 amino acids. Germline V gives CDR1 MNHEY, CDR2 SVGAGI. V lost 10 bases to trimming and J lost 4 bases; unmatched junction nucleotides: 9. CDR3 bases: TGTGCCACCCGGACAGGGACTGATTATAATTCACCCCTCCACTTT. Amino acids: CATRTGTDYNSPLHF.

The chain uses TRBV3-1 (or the pseudogene TRBV3-2) and TRBJ2-7, with 10 bases fitting TRBD1. CDR3 length equals 15 residues. J lost 8 bases, V lost 0 bases, and 7 bases had no gene match. Germline lookup yields CDR1 LGHDT and CDR2 YNNKEL (reference sequence). CDR3 in amino acids: CASSQDILTGGQQYF. CDR3 in DNA: TGTGCCAGCAGCCAAGACATCCTGACAGGGGGCCAGCAGTACTTC.

The rearrangement uses TRBV10-3 and TRBJ2-1; no firm D call. Germline CDR1 is ENHRY and CDR2 is SYGVKD. V lost 0 bases, J lost 2 bases, and 11 bases lay in between. This CDR3 is 16 amino acids long. CDR3 sequence (DNA): TGTGCCATCAGTGAGTCTGGCGGCTCAACCTACAATGAGCAGTTCTTC. This encodes CAISESGGSTYNEQFF.

This chain joins TRBV3-1 (or the pseudogene TRBV3-2) and TRBJ2-1; TRBD2 aligns across 8 bases. The germline V gene has CDR1 LGHDT and CDR2 YNNKEL (reference sequence). The CDR3 has 16 amino acids. V shed 1 base and J 4 bases; nucleotides not matched to a gene: 6. The CDR3 region is CASSQVGGGGYNEQFF. The CDR3 DNA follows: TGTGCCAGCAGCCAAGTCGGGGGGGGAGGATACAATGAGCAGTTCTTC.

V gene TRBV7-2 combines with J gene TRBJ2-7; 8 nucleotides line up with TRBD2. Germline V gene lookup returns CDR1 SGHTA and CDR2 FQGNSA. V was clipped by 4 bases and J by 2 bases; unmatched bases: 7. The CDR3 length is 15 residues. CDR3 residues: CASSYLGAGAYEQYF. DNA of the CDR3: TGTGCCAGCAGCTATTTAGGAGCGGGAGCCTACGAGCAGTACTTC. Supplemented by reference TRBV7-2 and TRBJ2-7, the full variable domain reads GAGVSQSPSNKVTEKGKDVELRCDPISGHTALYWYRQSLGQGLEFLIYFQGNSAPDKSGLPSDRFSAERTGGSVSTLTIQRTQQEDSAVYLCASSYLGAGAYEQYFGPGTRLTVT.

J is TRBJ2-2 and V is TRBV28; 9 bases map to TRBD2. In germline, CDR1 is MDHEN, CDR2 SYDVKM. The CDR3 extends over 14 amino acids. Germline trimming cut 3 bases from V and 5 bases from J; bases unmatched to any gene: 1. This chain's CDR3 is CASSFLAGTGELFF. For the CDR3, the DNA is TGTGCCAGCAGTTTCCTAGCGGGAACCGGGGAGCTGTTTTTT.

This chain uses TRBV28 with TRBJ2-7; 8 nucleotides align to TRBD2. CDR3 length: 14 amino acids. In germline, CDR1 is MDHEN, CDR2 SYDVKM. V dropped 7 bases and J dropped 0; count of bases not matched to a gene: 5. Here the CDR3 DNA reads TGTGCCAGCATCGTAACTAGCGGCTCCTACGAGCAGTACTTC. As protein: CASIVTSGSYEQYF.

The CDR3: CASSLTTVNTEAFF. The CDR3 coding sequence is TGTGCCAGCAGCTTAACGACAGTGAACACTGAAGCTTTCTTT. J is TRBJ1-1 and V is TRBV3-1 (or the pseudogene TRBV3-2); D is possibly TRBD1 (5 bases). The CDR3 consists of 14 residues. Germline V gene sequence: CDR1 LGHDT, CDR2 YNNKEL (reference sequence). V was shortened by 5 bases and J by 0 bases, with 10 bases between the two germline ends.

The CDR3 coding sequence is TGTGCCAGCAGTTTATCCCGGAGCTCCTACGAGCAGTACTTC. It specifies CASSLSRSSYEQYF. V and J are TRBV27 and TRBJ2-7; D remains ambiguous. The CDR3 length is 14 residues. The germline V and J ends were trimmed by 0 bases and 0 bases, with 6 bases remaining between them. Per germline, CDR1 MNHEY and CDR2 SMNVEV (reference sequence).

The CDR3 here is CASSEGGVRANIQYF. CDR3 bases: TGTGCCAGCAGTGAGGGGGGGGTCAGAGCGAACATTCAGTACTTC. This chain connects TRBV25-1 to TRBJ2-4, with TRBD2 matching 7 bases. The CDR3 spans 15 residues. Per the germline V gene, CDR1 is MGHDK and CDR2 is SYGVNS. The J segment lost 7 bases and the V segment lost 3 bases, leaving 9 bases of the junction unmatched.

This clone has a single count. This sequence joins TRBV19 and TRBJ2-2; no clear D gene. Germline V CDR1 and CDR2: LNHDA, SQIVND (reference sequence). V gave up 7 bases and J gave up 1 base, with 4 bases separating them. The CDR3 runs to 12 residues. The CDR3 is CASIRNTGELFF. The CDR3 nucleotides are TGTGCCAGTATCCGGAACACCGGGGAGCTGTTTTTT. The complete variable domain, with remaining parts taken from reference TRBV19 and TRBJ2-2, reads DGGITQSPKYLFRKEGQNVTLSCEQNLNHDAMYWYRQDPGQGLRLIYYSQIVNDFQKGDIAEGYSVSREKKESFPLTVTSAQKNPTAFYLCASIRNTGELFFGEGSRLTVL.

The chain has TRBV5-4 and TRBJ2-1; D gene unclear. Germline V lookup: CDR1 SGHNT, CDR2 YYREEE (reference sequence). The CDR3 consists of 14 residues. Trimming took 4 bases from V and 4 from J, leaving 12 bases between them. CDR3 protein: CASSVGANYNEQFF. CDR3 nucleotide sequence: TGTGCCAGCAGCGTGGGTGCGAATTACAATGAGCAGTTCTTC.

The V call is TRBV7-9, the J call TRBJ2-1; 10 positions agree with TRBD1. The germline CDR1 and CDR2 sequences are SEHNR and FQNEAQ (reference sequence). J gave up 8 bases and V 5 bases, and 3 bases lay outside the gene matches. The CDR3 loop spans 13 amino acids. CDR3 nucleotide sequence: TGTGCCAGCAGCGATGGGACAGGGGATGAGCAGTTCTTC. Protein: CASSDGTGDEQFF.

The rearrangement joins TRBV19 to TRBJ1-1, with 8 bases fitting TRBD1. The CDR3 is 15 amino acids. V gave up 5 bases and J gave up 3 bases; unmatched junction bases: 8. The germline V gene has CDR1 LNHDA and CDR2 SQIVND (reference sequence). The DNA of the CDR3 is TGTGCCAGTAGTCCCCGGACAGGGAGCTACACTGAAGCTTTCTTT. As protein: CASSPRTGSYTEAFF.

The V call is TRBV3-1 (or the pseudogene TRBV3-2), the J call TRBJ1-6, with a weak D call TRBD1 (6 bases). The length of the CDR3 is 15 residues. Trimming took off 4 bases at V and 7 bases at J, with 14 bases between the two ends. From germline, CDR1 is LGHDT and CDR2 YNNKEL (reference sequence). CDR3 nucleotides: TGTGCCAGCAGCCCTTACCGGGACATAAATTCACCCCTCCACTTT. This sequence encodes CASSPYRDINSPLHF.

The CDR3 loop reads CASNFGATNEKLFF. DNA of the CDR3: TGTGCCAGCAACTTCGGAGCAACTAATGAAAAACTGTTTTTT. This chain links TRBV3-1 (or the pseudogene TRBV3-2) with TRBJ1-4; the D is unclear. The CDR3 runs to 14 residues. Germline V gives CDR1 LGHDT, CDR2 YNNKEL (reference sequence). Trimming cost V 7 bases and J 0 bases, with 9 bases left between them.

The chain is built from TRBV27 and TRBJ2-1, with D perhaps matching TRBD1 (6 bases). Germline V gene sequence: CDR1 MNHEY, CDR2 SMNVEV (reference sequence). CDR3 size: 13 residues. V was shortened by 3 bases and J by 6 bases, with 9 bases between the two germline ends. Here the CDR3 DNA reads TGTGCCAGCAGTTTCAGAGGGGGCAATGAGCAGTTCTTC. Translating gives CASSFRGGNEQFF.